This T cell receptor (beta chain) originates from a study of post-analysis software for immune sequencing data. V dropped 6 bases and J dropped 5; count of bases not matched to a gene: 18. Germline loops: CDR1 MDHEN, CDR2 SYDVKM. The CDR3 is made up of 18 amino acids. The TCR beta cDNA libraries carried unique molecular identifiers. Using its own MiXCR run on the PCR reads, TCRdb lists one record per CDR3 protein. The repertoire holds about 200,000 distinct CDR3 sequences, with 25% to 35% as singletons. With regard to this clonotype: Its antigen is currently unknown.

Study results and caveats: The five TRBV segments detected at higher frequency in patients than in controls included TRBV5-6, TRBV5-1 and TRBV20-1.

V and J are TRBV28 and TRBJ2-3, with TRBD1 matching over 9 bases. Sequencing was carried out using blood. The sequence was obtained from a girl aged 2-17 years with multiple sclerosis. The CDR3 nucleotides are TGTGCCAGCAGAAAGTCCTTCGGGACAGGGTTGGTGGGAGATACGCAGTATTTT. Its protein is CASRKSFGTGLVGDTQYF.